These 20 T cell receptor beta chains share one sample of origin, sequenced in a study of cytomegalovirus exposure and HLA in healthy donors. TCRdb keeps only in-frame clones here, not all; method: immunoSEQ multiplex PCR. The sample lists 120,000 or so clones; approximately 90% were seen once. The sample consisted of PBMCs. Receptors were obtained from a man between 18 and 29 years old in good health and CMV-seronegative.

The chain recombines TRBV7-2 with TRBJ1-5, with 8 bases lining up with TRBD1. The CDR3 is 16 amino acids. CDR1 is SGHTA and CDR2 is FQGNSA in the germline V gene. The junction had 9 bases not matched to a gene; V was cut back by 1 base and J by 7 bases. CDR3 residues: CASSLGDRRRFQPQHF. For the CDR3, the DNA is TGTGCCAGCAGCTTAGGGGACAGGAGACGCTTCCAGCCCCAGCATTTT.

The rearrangement uses TRBV4-1 and TRBJ2-7; a weak D match, TRBD1 (6 bases). The germline V and J ends were trimmed by 4 bases and 6 bases, with 13 bases remaining between them. Germline V gene data show CDR1 as MGHRA and CDR2 as YSYEKL. This CDR3 is built from 13 residues. The CDR3 DNA sequence: TGCGCCAGCAGCCGATCAACAGGGCTCGAGCAGTACTTC. This encodes CASSRSTGLEQYF.

The chain employs TRBV16 and TRBJ2-1, with 8 nucleotides matching TRBD2. The V and J ends lost 7 bases and 6 bases, in that order; junction bases with no gene match: 11. This CDR3 is built from 15 residues. Germline V gene data show CDR1 as KGHSY and CDR2 as FQNENV. The CDR3 bases are TGTGCCAGCACTCCTTTAGCGGGGCTTAGCAATGAGCAGTTCTTC. Translating it yields CASTPLAGLSNEQFF.

The rearrangement links TRBV28 to TRBJ1-5; D remains unclear. This CDR3 has 14 amino acids. Germline values: CDR1 MDHEN, CDR2 SYDVKM. V gave up 5 bases and J gave up 11 bases, with 19 bases separating them. This CDR3 reads CASSTPGRKKAQHF. The CDR3 nucleotides read TGTGCCAGCAGTACCCCGGGGAGAAAAAAGGCCCAGCATTTT.

V usage is TRBV14 and J usage is TRBJ2-7; weak D call: TRBD2 (5 bases). CDR3 size: 17 residues. The V end lost 0 bases, the J end lost 1 base, and 16 bases lay between the germline ends. Per germline, CDR1 SGHDN and CDR2 FVKESK. CDR3 in amino acids: CASSQEGGGIRSYEQYF. For the CDR3, the DNA is TGTGCCAGCAGCCAAGAAGGAGGAGGAATACGTTCCTACGAGCAGTACTTC.

A single count supports this clone. V gene TRBV21-1 combines with J gene TRBJ2-7; the table gives TRBD2 as D, unverified against the DNA. TRBV21-1 is listed as a pseudogene. The CDR3 covers 15 residues. The CDR3 nucleotides are TGTGCCAGCAGCAAAGAAGTTAAGAGCTCCTACGAGCAGTACTTC. Protein sequence: CASSKEVKSSYEQYF.

This clone was seen once. The J gene is TRBJ2-5, the V gene TRBV11-2; 7 bases agree with TRBD1. CDR1 is SGHAT, CDR2 FQNNGV, per germline. V was pared by 5 bases and J by 5 bases, with 20 bases of the junction left unmatched. The CDR3 is 18 amino acids. CDR3 nucleotide sequence: TGTGCCAGCAGCCCGGAGGACAGGTTTTTTACGTCTGTGGAGACCCAGTACTTC. It translates to CASSPEDRFFTSVETQYF.

This clone was detected only a few times. This chain connects TRBV19 to TRBJ1-2; D is possibly TRBD1 (6 bases). V was pared by 5 bases and J by 5 bases, with 15 bases between. CDR3 length: 14 amino acids. CDR1 LNHDA and CDR2 SQIVND come from the germline V gene (reference sequence). The CDR3 DNA follows: TGTGCCAGTAGTCTTACAGGACAGACGTATGGCTACACCTTC. The encoded protein is CASSLTGQTYGYTF.

This clone was counted only a few times. This sequence joins TRBV30 and TRBJ1-5, with D maybe TRBD1 (6 bases). Germline V gives CDR1 GTSNPN, CDR2 SVGIG (reference sequence). The CDR3 is 15 residues long. V dropped 4 bases and J dropped 0 bases, with 13 bases sitting between them. CDR3 sequence reads: CAWTAGASSNQPQHF. CDR3 sequence (DNA): TGTGCCTGGACCGCAGGGGCTTCTAGCAATCAGCCCCAGCATTTT.

V is TRBV23-1 and J is TRBJ2-1; 8 nucleotides match TRBD2. TRBV23-1 belongs to the ORF category, with a function that is uncertain. The junction had 18 bases not matched to a gene; V was cut back by 4 bases and J by 1 base. This CDR3 comprises 20 residues. The CDR3, as DNA: TGCGCCAGCAGTCCTGAGACGGACAAAGCGGGAGCTTCGTCCTACAATGAGCAGTTCTTC. This sequence encodes CASSPETDKAGASSYNEQFF.

The V gene is TRBV6-5, the J gene TRBJ2-3, with D unresolved. Germline CDR1 MNHEY, CDR2 SVGAGI. The length of the CDR3 is 12 residues. The ends were cut back, 6 bases at V and 8 bases at J, with 12 bases in the middle. CDR3 nucleotides: TGTGCCAGCAGGGAGACGGCTGGTACGCAGTATTTT. Amino acids: CASRETAGTQYF.

V gene TRBV6-5 combines with J gene TRBJ1-5; TRBD1 matches 9 bases. Germline-derived CDR1 and CDR2 are MNHEY and SVGAGI. The CDR3 is made up of 15 amino acids. V gave up 6 bases and J gave up 3 bases; unmatched junction bases: 6. CDR3 bases: TGTGCCAGCAGACCGGACAGGGGCCTCAATCAGCCCCAGCATTTT. As protein: CASRPDRGLNQPQHF.

This clone was counted a single time. The DNA of the CDR3 is TGTGCCAGCAGCTTACATCCGCGTCAGGGGGCCGGGGAGCTGTTTTTT. Protein sequence: CASSLHPRQGAGELFF. This chain uses TRBV7-9 with TRBJ2-2; 7 bases align to TRBD1. The CDR3 has 16 residues. The germline V gene encodes CDR1 SEHNR and CDR2 FQNEAQ (reference sequence). With 2 bases clipped from V and 6 bases from J, the junction kept 9 bases outside the gene matches.

This rearrangement joins TRBV27 to TRBJ2-5; D gene uncertain. The germline CDR1 and CDR2 sequences are MNHEY and SMNVEV (reference sequence). The CDR3 is made up of 14 amino acids. V gave up 0 bases and J gave up 0 bases, with 5 bases separating them. CDR3: CASSLSRNQETQYF. CDR3 nucleotides: TGTGCCAGCAGTTTATCGAGGAACCAAGAGACCCAGTACTTC.

This chain connects TRBV5-1 to TRBJ1-1, with D perhaps TRBD1 (6 bases). V was clipped by 1 base and J by 5 bases, with 15 bases between them. CDR1 SGHRS and CDR2 YFSETQ come from the germline V gene. The CDR3 is made up of 15 amino acids. CDR3 region: CASSLNLGQGTEAFF. The CDR3 nucleotides read TGCGCCAGCAGCTTGAATCTGGGGCAGGGGACTGAAGCTTTCTTT. Full variable domain (remainder filled in from reference TRBV5-1 and TRBJ1-1): KAGVTQTPRYLIKTRGQQVTLSCSPISGHRSVSWYQQTPGQGLQFLFEYFSETQRNKGNFPGRFSGRQFSNSRSEMNVSTLELGDSALYLCASSLNLGQGTEAFFGQGTRLTVV.

The genes are TRBV11-2 and TRBJ1-2; 8 nucleotides match TRBD1. The CDR3 is made up of 12 amino acids. Germline loops: CDR1 SGHAT, CDR2 FQNNGV. With V trimmed by 11 bases and J by 4 bases, 6 bases remained unmatched. CDR3 DNA sequence: TGTGCCGGGGGCAGGGGGCCCTATGGCTACACCTTC. Its protein product is CAGGRGPYGYTF.

The chain has TRBV14 and TRBJ2-1, with TRBD2 matching 9 bases. Trimming at V came to 3 bases and at J to 9 bases, leaving 12 bases not matched to a gene. The germline gives CDR1 SGHDN, CDR2 FVKESK. CDR3 length: 16 amino acids. CDR3 protein: CASSQRPAGGLLEQFF. The CDR3 DNA is TGTGCCAGCAGCCAGAGGCCAGCGGGGGGCCTACTTGAGCAGTTCTTC.

The chain is built from TRBV29-1 and TRBJ2-5, with 13 bases lining up with TRBD2. Germline CDR1 and CDR2: SQVTM and ANQGSEA. The CDR3 contains 14 residues. V lost 6 bases and J lost 4; bases outside the gene matches: 5. The CDR3 sequence: CSVRTSGRGETQYF. The CDR3 DNA reads as TGCAGCGTGAGGACTAGCGGGAGAGGAGAGACCCAGTACTTC.

The rearrangement links TRBV10-3 to TRBJ1-3; D is possibly TRBD1 (6 bases). V lost 0 bases to trimming and J lost 2 bases, with 8 bases between them. Germline values: CDR1 ENHRY, CDR2 SYGVKD. CDR3 size: 15 residues. CDR3 coding DNA: TGTGCCATCAGTGAGTCGGGGGCTCCTGGAAACACCATATATTTT. Protein sequence: CAISESGAPGNTIYF.

This sequence joins TRBV7-9 and TRBJ2-1; 12 positions agree with TRBD2. Per germline, CDR1 SEHNR and CDR2 FQNEAQ (reference sequence). This CDR3 spans 19 amino acids. V was clipped by 4 bases and J by 1 base; unmatched bases: 11. The CDR3 sequence is CASSSLAGGVYSSYNEQFF. CDR3 nucleotides: TGTGCCAGCAGCTCCCTAGCGGGGGGGGTTTATTCGTCCTACAATGAGCAGTTCTTC.